The 10 T cell receptor beta chains below were found in one sample sequenced in a study of OX40 agonist ivuxolimab in advanced cancers. Assay: immunoSEQ multiplex PCR; the TCRdb copy retains only in-frame clones and omits some. The data hold approximately 52,000 clones, with around 87% observed a single time. The source material was CD4+ or CD8+ T cells sorted from blood, sampled in a trial of the OX40 agonist ivuxolimab. These receptors all stem from an adult with an advanced solid tumor such as melanoma, head and neck, liver or kidney cancer.

This clone was found a few times. The J gene is TRBJ1-1, the V gene TRBV27; unclear D gene. Germline V gene lookup returns CDR1 MNHEY and CDR2 SMNVEV (reference sequence). V gave up 2 bases and J gave up 4 bases, with 8 bases separating them. The CDR3 has 13 residues. CDR3 DNA: TGTGCCAGCAGTTTAGGCATTTCCACTGAAGCTTTCTTT. It translates to CASSLGISTEAFF.

This chain connects TRBV7-9 to TRBJ1-2, with 7 nucleotides matching TRBD1. V gave up 1 base and J gave up 0 bases; unmatched junction bases: 5. The CDR3 totals 16 residues. Germline V gene sequence: CDR1 SEHNR, CDR2 FQNEAQ (reference sequence). CDR3 coding DNA: TGTGCCAGCAGCTTAGAGGACAGGTTTGCTAACTATGGCTACACCTTC. Its protein is CASSLEDRFANYGYTF. Supplemented by reference TRBV7-9 and TRBJ1-2, the full variable domain reads DTGVSQNPRHKITKRGQNVTFRCDPISEHNRLYWYRQTLGQGPEFLTYFQNEAQLEKSRLLSDRFSAERPKGSFSTLEIQRTEQGDSAMYLCASSLEDRFANYGYTFGSGTRLTVV.

This clone has only a few counts. The rearrangement links TRBV2 to TRBJ2-1; D call uncertain. The V and J ends lost 2 bases and 4 bases respectively, with 12 bases between them. In germline, CDR1 is SNHLY, CDR2 FYNNEI. The CDR3 is made up of 15 amino acids. The CDR3 bases are TGTGCCAGCAGTGAAATGGGTTCATCGTACAATGAGCAGTTCTTC. Amino acid sequence: CASSEMGSSYNEQFF.

This rearrangement joins TRBV5-6 to TRBJ1-1, with 10 positions matching TRBD1. The CDR3 has 14 amino acids. Germline CDR1 SGHDT, CDR2 YYEEEE. The V segment lost 3 bases and the J segment 8 bases; nucleotides outside the gene matches: 7. The CDR3 DNA is TGTGCCAGCAGCTCCGGGACAGGGGTATTAGAAGCTTTCTTT. This codes for CASSSGTGVLEAFF.

The chain employs TRBV6-6 and TRBJ1-1; possibly TRBD1 for D (6 bases). The CDR3 contains 14 residues. V shed 4 bases and J shed 3 bases, with 12 bases lying between them. CDR1 MNHNY and CDR2 SVGAGI come from the germline V gene (reference sequence). The DNA of the CDR3 is TGTGCCAGCAGTTCGAGAGGGGGTGACACTGAAGCTTTCTTT. Protein sequence: CASSSRGGDTEAFF.

In its sample, this clone is medium-sized. J is TRBJ1-1 and V is TRBV7-9, with no clear D. Germline V CDR1 and CDR2: SEHNR, FQNEAQ (reference sequence). CDR3 length: 11 amino acids. V was pared by 2 bases and J by 5 bases, with 3 bases between. The DNA of the CDR3 is TGTGCCAGCAGCTTAACGACTGAAGCTTTCTTT. Translated: CASSLTTEAFF.

The chain links TRBV4-2 to TRBJ1-5; D remains ambiguous. In germline, CDR1 is LGHNA, CDR2 YNFKEQ. The CDR3 totals 16 residues. V was clipped by 0 bases and J by 3 bases, with 12 bases between them. CDR3 region: CASSQDAQRFNQPQHF. CDR3 nucleotide sequence: TGTGCCAGCAGCCAAGATGCACAGAGATTCAATCAGCCCCAGCATTTT.

The chain recombines TRBV19 with TRBJ1-5; 9 bases match TRBD1. Unmatched junction bases numbered 17, after V lost 5 bases and J lost 6 bases. The CDR3 loop spans 18 amino acids. The germline V gene has CDR1 LNHDA and CDR2 SQIVND (reference sequence). Written as DNA, the CDR3 is TGTGCCAGTAGTTTCTCAGGGGACGGGACAGGGTGGACTCAGCCCCAGCATTTT. It codes for CASSFSGDGTGWTQPQHF.

The chain couples TRBV5-1 to TRBJ2-1; TRBD1 matches at 12 bases. The V and J ends lost 3 bases and 7 bases, in that order; junction bases with no gene match: 5. Looked up from germline, CDR1 is SGHRS and CDR2 is YFSETQ. The CDR3 spans 15 residues. CDR3 sequence reads: CASSSGQGARNEQFF. CDR3 coding DNA: TGCGCCAGCAGCTCGGGACAGGGGGCGCGGAATGAGCAGTTCTTC.

This clone has only one observation. This chain connects TRBV28 to TRBJ2-7; 7 positions match TRBD1. CDR3 length: 14 residues. V lost 3 bases and J lost 4; bases outside the gene matches: 6. Germline-derived CDR1 and CDR2 are MDHEN and SYDVKM. In nucleotides, the CDR3 is TGTGCCAGCAGTTTTGATGTGACAGGGTACGAGCAGTACTTC. It yields the protein CASSFDVTGYEQYF.